The clone carrying this T cell receptor beta chain was seen only once. Its target is not known. This entry is derived from a study of cytotoxic CD8 clonotypes in ibrutinib-treated CLL. Across the study: Results showed around 25 partial and 2 complete responses; following median around six years, roughly 15 remained remitted, approximately 12 advanced.

Sequenced by immunoSEQ multiplex PCR; TCRdb stores in-frame clones only, minus some. The data show some 120,000 clones, under 90% seen once. The CDR3 consists of 17 residues. V lost 3 bases and J lost 5, with 20 bases in between. CDR1 is KGHSH, CDR2 LQKENI, per germline. Study results and caveats: Treatment saw public clonotypes, which were uncommon, either contract or stay stable. Clonality (at baseline) was higher than in age-matched healthy donors and tracked circulating CD8+ T-cell counts. Sampling of sustained-remission and progressing patients occurred at differing times.

The genes are TRBV18 and TRBJ1-5; TRBD1 might be the D (5 bases). The origin of this receptor is a human donor with chronic lymphocytic leukemia. The specimen was PBMCs, collected after 24 months of ibrutinib treatment. CDR3 in amino acids: CASSPVLRIGGDQPQHF. The CDR3 DNA follows: TGTGCCAGCTCACCGGTGTTGCGGATCGGGGGGGATCAGCCCCAGCATTTT.